This T cell receptor (beta chain) was profiled in a study of regulatory T cells in long-lasting Graves disease. Whole-study findings and limits: A greater number of public clonotypes (2,741) was shared by persistent patients than by new patients (roughly 880).

As to this clonotype: Antigen unknown.

The time point is: newly diagnosed GD, antithyroid drugs for less than 3 months. Researchers made the TCR library from RNA that was extracted from PBMCs. iRepertoire HTBI primers and Arm-PCR of CDR3 regions built TCR beta libraries. Each CDR3 protein gets one entry after TCRdb re-called the multiplex PCR reads with MiXCR. Counted here are about 560,000 distinct CDR3 sequences, approximately 16% occurring once; the ten biggest clones make up around 12%. Germline-derived CDR1 and CDR2 are DFQATT and SNEGSKA (reference sequence). The CDR3 sequence is 15 residues long. After removal of 2 bases from V and 7 bases from J, the junction contained 6 bases not matched to a gene. In addition, the sample was reused for a study of T cells in Graves' hyperthyroidism and ophthalmopathy. That source reports: The study left out patients who had uncontrolled infection, other autoimmune disease, pregnancy or lactation.

This specimen was peripheral blood mononuclear cells (PBMCs), taken at new diagnosis, from a patient treated with antithyroid drugs. This receptor was identified in a man younger than 30 with Graves disease. The chain links TRBV20-1 to TRBJ1-6; 9 bases are a match to TRBD1. CDR3: CSARRGTGSNSPLHF. The CDR3 bases are TGCAGTGCTAGACGGGGGACAGGGTCGAATTCACCCCTCCACTTT.